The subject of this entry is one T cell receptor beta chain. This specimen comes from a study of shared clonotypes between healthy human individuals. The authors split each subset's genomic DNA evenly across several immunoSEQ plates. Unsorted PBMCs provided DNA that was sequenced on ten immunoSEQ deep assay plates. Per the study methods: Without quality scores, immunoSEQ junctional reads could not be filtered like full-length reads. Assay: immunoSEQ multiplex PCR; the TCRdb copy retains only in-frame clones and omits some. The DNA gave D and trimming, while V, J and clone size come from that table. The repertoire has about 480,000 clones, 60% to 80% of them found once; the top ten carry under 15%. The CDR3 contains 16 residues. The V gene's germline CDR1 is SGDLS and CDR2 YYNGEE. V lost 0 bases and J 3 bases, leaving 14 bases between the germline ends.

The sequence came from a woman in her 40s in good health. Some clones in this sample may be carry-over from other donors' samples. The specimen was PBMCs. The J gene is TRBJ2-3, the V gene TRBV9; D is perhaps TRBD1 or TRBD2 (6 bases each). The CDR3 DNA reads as TGTGCCAGCAGCGTAGCCGGGGGCTTCACTACAGATACGCAGTATTTT. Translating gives CASSVAGGFTTDTQYF.